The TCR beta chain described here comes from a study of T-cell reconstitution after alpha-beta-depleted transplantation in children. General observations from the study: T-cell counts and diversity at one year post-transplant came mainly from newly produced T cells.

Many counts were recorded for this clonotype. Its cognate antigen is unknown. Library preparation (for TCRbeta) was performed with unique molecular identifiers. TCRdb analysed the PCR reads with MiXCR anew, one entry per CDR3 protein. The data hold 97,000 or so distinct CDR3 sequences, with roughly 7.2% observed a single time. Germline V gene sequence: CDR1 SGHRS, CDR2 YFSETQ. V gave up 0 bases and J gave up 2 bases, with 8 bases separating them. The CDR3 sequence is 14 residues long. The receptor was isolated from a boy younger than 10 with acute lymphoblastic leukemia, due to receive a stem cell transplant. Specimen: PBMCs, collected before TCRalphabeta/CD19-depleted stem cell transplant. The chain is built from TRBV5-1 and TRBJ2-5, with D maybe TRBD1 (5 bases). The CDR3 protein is CASSLGGGQETQYF. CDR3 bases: TGCGCCAGCAGCTTGGGGGGCGGACAAGAGACCCAGTACTTC. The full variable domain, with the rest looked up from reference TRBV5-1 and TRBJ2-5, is KAGVTQTPRYLIKTRGQQVTLSCSPISGHRSVSWYQQTPGQGLQFLFEYFSETQRNKGNFPGRFSGRQFSNSRSEMNVSTLELGDSALYLCASSLGGGQETQYFGPGTRLLVL.